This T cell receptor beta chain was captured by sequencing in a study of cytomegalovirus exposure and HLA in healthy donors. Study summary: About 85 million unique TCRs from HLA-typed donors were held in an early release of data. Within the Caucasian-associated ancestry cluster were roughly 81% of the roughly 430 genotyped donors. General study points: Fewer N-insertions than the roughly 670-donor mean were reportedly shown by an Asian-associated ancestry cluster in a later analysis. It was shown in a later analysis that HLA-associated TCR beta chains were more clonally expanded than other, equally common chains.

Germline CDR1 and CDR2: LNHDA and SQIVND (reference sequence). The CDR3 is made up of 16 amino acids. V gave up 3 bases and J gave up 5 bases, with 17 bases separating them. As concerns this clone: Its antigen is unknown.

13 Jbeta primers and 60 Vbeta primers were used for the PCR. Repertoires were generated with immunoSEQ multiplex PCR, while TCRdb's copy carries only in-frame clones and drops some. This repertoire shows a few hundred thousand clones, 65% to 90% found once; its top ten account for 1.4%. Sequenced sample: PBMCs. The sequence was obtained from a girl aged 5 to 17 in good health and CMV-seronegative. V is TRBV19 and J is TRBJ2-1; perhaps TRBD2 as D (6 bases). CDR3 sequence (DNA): TGTGCCAGTAGTATGCCGCGTAGCGGACCGAACAATGAGCAGTTCTTC. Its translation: CASSMPRSGPNNEQFF.